This T cell receptor (beta chain) was sequenced during a study of CD8 T cells in Susac syndrome. Whole-study context: Patients with Susac syndrome who were sequenced included six with active disease and eight in remission. When blood was drawn, the patients with Susac syndrome were therapy-naive, on corticosteroids, or on intravenous immunoglobulin alone.

Study-wide points: The CD4+ T cell repertoires that were profiled in Susac syndrome showed no clonal expansion.

The study sequenced TCR beta in blood CD8+ and CD4+ T cells. Trimming stripped 3 bases from V and 5 bases from J, with 14 bases between. CDR3 length equals 14 residues. Germline loops: CDR1 SGHRS, CDR2 YFSETQ. Random hexamers primed reverse transcription of about 0.5 to 1 ug RNA. TCRdb re-called the immunoSEQ multiplex PCR reads through MiXCR, storing one row per CDR3 protein. The data show roughly 150,000 distinct CDR3 sequences, 85% to 95% seen once. Turning to this clonotype: The target antigen is unknown.

The origin of this receptor is a human donor with Susac syndrome. The sequenced sample was CD4+ T cells from PBMCs. The chain combines TRBV5-1 with TRBJ2-5; weak D call: TRBD2 (6 bases). In DNA, the CDR3 is TGCGCCAGCAGCTCGGGCGGGGCCGGGGAGACCCAGTACTTC. Its translation: CASSSGGAGETQYF.